A single sample is the source of the 18 T cell receptor beta chains below, sequenced in a study of regulatory T cells. Regarding the study as a whole: Hydrophobic residues at CDR3 positions 6 and 7 were enriched in conventional CD4+ T cells of CD3G-deficient patients.

Primers: 52 TRBV forward and 13 TRBJ reverse. Here immunoSEQ multiplex PCR was the method, and the copy in TCRdb shows in-frame clones only, minus some. The profile shows more than 25,000 clones, just under 95% of them singletons. For these TCRs, the target antigens are not known. The specimen was conventional CD4+ T cells sorted from blood. All receptors derive from a young adult with CD3G deficiency.

The chain uses TRBV30 and TRBJ2-5; 8 bases match TRBD1. The V and J ends lost 4 bases and 1 base, in that order; junction bases with no gene match: 8. The germline gives CDR1 GTSNPN, CDR2 SVGIG (reference sequence). This CDR3 is 15 amino acids long. CDR3 protein: CAWNPAGTGQETQYF. CDR3 coding DNA: TGTGCCTGGAATCCGGCCGGGACAGGCCAAGAGACCCAGTACTTC. Combining the CDR3 with reference TRBV30 and TRBJ2-5 gives the whole variable domain SQTIHQWPATLVQPVGSPLSLECTVEGTSNPNLYWYRQAAGRGLQLLFYSVGIGQISSEVPQNLSASRPQDRQFILSSKKLLLSDSGFYLCAWNPAGTGQETQYFGPGTRLLVL.

The chain carries TRBV10-3 and TRBJ2-7, with a tentative D call TRBD1 (7 bases). The CDR3 is 13 residues long. CDR1 ENHRY and CDR2 SYGVKD come from the germline V gene. Trimming left V 8 bases short and J 7 bases short, with 18 bases between. The CDR3 is CAISAGGTGEQYF. The CDR3 DNA follows: TGTGCCATCTCGGCAGGGGGGACGGGAGAGCAGTACTTC.

The V gene is TRBV7-9, the J gene TRBJ2-1; 7 bases map to TRBD2. This CDR3 is built from 13 residues. Germline CDR1 and CDR2: SEHNR and FQNEAQ (reference sequence). Trimming cost V 5 bases and J 12 bases; bases outside gene matches: 10. The CDR3 protein is CASSTTSVGGQFF. The CDR3 nucleotides are TGTGCCAGCAGCACCACTAGCGTCGGTGGGCAGTTCTTC.

The chain recombines TRBV6-1 with TRBJ1-5; possibly TRBD1 for D (6 bases). V lost 5 bases and J 4 bases, leaving 15 bases between the germline ends. The CDR3 runs to 15 residues. Per the germline V gene, CDR1 is MNHNS and CDR2 is SASEGT. DNA for the CDR3: TGTGCCAGCAGTCTGAGGACAGCAGGAAATCAGCCCCAGCATTTT. As protein: CASSLRTAGNQPQHF.

The rearrangement uses TRBV7-9 and TRBJ1-1; no clear D gene. The V gene lost 3 bases and the J gene lost 3 bases, with 8 bases spanning the gap. The CDR3 is made up of 13 amino acids. Looked up from germline, CDR1 is SEHNR and CDR2 is FQNEAQ (reference sequence). This CDR3 reads CASSFWYDTEAFF. DNA for the CDR3: TGTGCCAGCAGCTTTTGGTACGACACTGAAGCTTTCTTT.

The chain uses TRBV28 and TRBJ2-3; D remains ambiguous. Germline V gene data show CDR1 as MDHEN and CDR2 as SYDVKM. V gave up 4 bases and J gave up 2 bases, with 4 bases separating them. This CDR3 contains 12 residues. The CDR3: CASSSTTDTQYF. The CDR3 nucleotides are TGTGCCAGCAGTTCCACCACAGATACGCAGTATTTT.

This clone has only one observation. This rearrangement joins TRBV6-1 to TRBJ1-3, with D possibly TRBD1 on 6 matching bases. The CDR3 sequence is 13 residues long. The germline V gene encodes CDR1 MNHNS and CDR2 SASEGT. V lost 1 base and J 7 bases, leaving 8 bases between the germline ends. The CDR3 region has the DNA TGTGCCAGCAGTGAAGGGGGGCCGAACACCATATATTTT. This encodes CASSEGGPNTIYF.

This clone was counted a single time. The gene calls are TRBV28 and TRBJ2-7; D is undetermined. The CDR3 extends over 15 amino acids. Germline-derived CDR1 and CDR2 are MDHEN and SYDVKM. Trimming removed 3 bases at V and 3 bases at J, with 15 bases between. The CDR3 region is CASSLGGQVGYEQYF. DNA for the CDR3: TGTGCCAGCAGTTTGGGTGGGCAGGTCGGCTACGAGCAGTACTTC. Combining the CDR3 with reference TRBV28 and TRBJ2-7 gives the whole variable domain DVKVTQSSRYLVKRTGEKVFLECVQDMDHENMFWYRQDPGLGLRLIYFSYDVKMKEKGDIPEGYSVSREKKERFSLILESASTNQTSMYLCASSLGGQVGYEQYFGPGTRLTVT.

This chain joins TRBV10-3 and TRBJ1-2; D might be TRBD1 (5 bases). The CDR3 is 13 residues long. Trimming stripped 10 bases from V and 0 bases from J, with 12 bases between. Germline V gene data show CDR1 as ENHRY and CDR2 as SYGVKD. CDR3 loop: CATRGGANYGYTF. The CDR3 nucleotides read TGTGCCACCCGTGGAGGGGCTAACTATGGCTACACCTTC.

This chain links TRBV29-1 with TRBJ2-5, with D perhaps matching TRBD2 (6 bases). V dropped 4 bases and J dropped 4 bases, with 19 bases sitting between them. Germline CDR1 is SQVTM and CDR2 is ANQGSEA. CDR3 length: 15 residues. The CDR3 sequence is CSVGVKVGGLETQYF. Here the CDR3 DNA reads TGCAGCGTTGGCGTCAAGGTAGGAGGGTTAGAGACCCAGTACTTC.

V usage is TRBV6-1 and J usage is TRBJ2-6; D not certain. Between the trimmed V and J ends, which lost 4 bases and 0 bases, there was a span of 7 bases. The CDR3 spans 15 residues. Per germline, CDR1 MNHNS and CDR2 SASEGT. CDR3 residues: CASSVKFSGANVLTF. CDR3 nucleotide sequence: TGTGCCAGCAGTGTTAAATTCTCTGGGGCCAACGTCCTGACTTTC.

The V gene is TRBV19, the J gene TRBJ2-1, with 8 bases fitting TRBD2. In germline, CDR1 is LNHDA, CDR2 SQIVND (reference sequence). With 6 bases clipped from V and 6 bases from J, the junction kept 7 bases outside the gene matches. This CDR3 comprises 14 residues. CDR3 protein: CASRAAGVGNEQFF. The CDR3 bases are TGTGCCAGTAGAGCAGCGGGAGTGGGCAATGAGCAGTTCTTC.

The chain is built from TRBV5-1 and TRBJ2-5; TRBD1 might be the D (6 bases). The CDR3 totals 15 residues. Germline lookup yields CDR1 SGHRS and CDR2 YFSETQ. V was cut by 1 base and J by 1 base, with 11 bases left in between. The CDR3 sequence: CASSLNGRGQETQYF. The CDR3 DNA reads as TGCGCCAGCAGCTTGAATGGCAGGGGCCAAGAGACCCAGTACTTC. Together with reference TRBV5-1 and TRBJ2-5, the CDR3 gives the full variable domain: KAGVTQTPRYLIKTRGQQVTLSCSPISGHRSVSWYQQTPGQGLQFLFEYFSETQRNKGNFPGRFSGRQFSNSRSEMNVSTLELGDSALYLCASSLNGRGQETQYFGPGTRLLVL.

J is TRBJ1-6 and V is TRBV2; D is perhaps TRBD1 (5 bases). The germline CDR1 and CDR2 sequences are SNHLY and FYNNEI. The CDR3 runs to 15 residues. Between the trimmed V and J ends, which lost 7 bases and 7 bases, there was a span of 17 bases. Here the CDR3 DNA reads TGTGCCAGCACCTGGGGACCGCAGGGCAATTCACCCCTCCACTTT. Protein product: CASTWGPQGNSPLHF.

This chain joins TRBV4-1 and TRBJ1-5; no firm D call. The V end was cut by 0 bases, the J end by 4 bases, with 13 bases between. The CDR3 is 16 amino acids. The germline V gene has CDR1 MGHRA and CDR2 YSYEKL. This CDR3 reads CASSQDDRVLNQPQHF. The CDR3 bases are TGCGCCAGCAGCCAAGATGACCGGGTTCTTAATCAGCCCCAGCATTTT.

V gene TRBV7-8 combines with J gene TRBJ1-3, with D tentatively TRBD1 (6 bases). The CDR3 has 16 amino acids. The ends were cut back, 2 bases at V and 0 bases at J, with 11 bases in the middle. Germline V gene data show CDR1 as SGHVS and CDR2 as FQNEAQ. CDR3 sequence reads: CASSLNREASGNTIYF. The CDR3 coding sequence is TGTGCCAGCAGCTTAAACAGGGAGGCCTCTGGAAACACCATATATTTT. Based on the CDR3 plus reference TRBV7-8 and TRBJ1-3, the full variable domain is GAGVSQSPRYKVAKRGQDVALRCDPISGHVSLFWYQQALGQGPEFLTYFQNEAQLDKSGLPSDRFFAERPEGSVSTLKIQRTQQEDSAVYLCASSLNREASGNTIYFGEGSWLTVV.

The chain couples TRBV28 to TRBJ2-7; D is perhaps TRBD2 (5 bases). This CDR3 contains 14 residues. Per the germline V gene, CDR1 is MDHEN and CDR2 is SYDVKM. Between the trimmed V and J ends, which lost 2 bases and 5 bases, there was a span of 13 bases. CDR3 region: CASSLRVRGDEQYF. The CDR3 DNA is TGTGCCAGCAGTTTACGAGTTCGGGGAGACGAGCAGTACTTC.

The J gene is TRBJ2-5, the V gene TRBV20-1, with D unresolved. The assigned J gene may be wrong: the sequence end matches TRBJ2-7 better. CDR1 and CDR2 from the germline V gene are DFQATT and SNEGSKA (reference sequence). This CDR3 has 11 amino acids. The CDR3 here is CSATDLNEQYF. As DNA, the CDR3 is TGCAGTGCTACTGACTTGAACGAGCAGTACTTC.